This T cell receptor (beta chain) was captured in a study of CD8 T cells in ankylosing spondylitis. Broader study findings: Within ankylosing spondylitis blood, a TCR beta motif made up of under 10 highly homologous variants appeared to be characteristic. With a CD8+ phenotype, disease-linked clones were relatively rare in peripheral blood. Existing reports had already noted some motif variants in reactive arthritis synovial fluid and blood. The clones that were linked to disease were reported to be significantly enriched in matched synovial fluid samples from ankylosing spondylitis patients.

Comments on this clonotype: Its target is unknown.

For TCR beta, libraries came from quantitative 5'-RACE with molecular barcodes. From the 5' RACE reads, TCRdb called clonotypes with MiXCR, one entry per CDR3 protein. This sample yields almost 400,000 distinct CDR3 sequences, of which around 22% are seen a single time; roughly 16% belongs to the top ten. V was clipped by 6 bases and J by 2 bases, with 8 bases between them. The germline CDR1 and CDR2 sequences are MDHEN and SYDVKM. The CDR3 runs to 14 residues. The V and J genes are TRBV28 and TRBJ1-6; no firm D call. Sequencing input: blood, either unsorted or a sorted T cell fraction (not recorded which). The clonotype originates from a male donor with ankylosing spondylitis. For the CDR3, the DNA is TGTGCCAGCAGCGTCGGCCCCTATAATTCACCCCTCCACTTT. Translating it yields CASSVGPYNSPLHF.